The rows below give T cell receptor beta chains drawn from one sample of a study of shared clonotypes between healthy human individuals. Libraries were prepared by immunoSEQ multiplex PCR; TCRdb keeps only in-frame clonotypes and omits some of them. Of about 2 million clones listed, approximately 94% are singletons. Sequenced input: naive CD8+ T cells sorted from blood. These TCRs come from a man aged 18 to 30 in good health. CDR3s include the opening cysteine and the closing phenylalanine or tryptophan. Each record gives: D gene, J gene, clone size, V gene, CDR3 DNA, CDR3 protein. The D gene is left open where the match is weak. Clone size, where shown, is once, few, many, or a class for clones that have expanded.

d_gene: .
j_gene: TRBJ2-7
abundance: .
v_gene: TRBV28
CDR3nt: TGTGCCAGCAGTTTCGTAGGGCTTGACTACGAGCAGTACTTC
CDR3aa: CASSFVGLDYEQYF

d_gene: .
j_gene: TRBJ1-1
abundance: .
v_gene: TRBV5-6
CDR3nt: TGTGCCAGCAGCGCCACAGGGAACACTGAAGCTTTCTTT
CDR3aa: CASSATGNTEAFF

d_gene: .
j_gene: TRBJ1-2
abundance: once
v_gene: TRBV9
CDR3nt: TGTGCCAGCAGCGTAGCCGGGACAAGCTATGGCTACACCTTC
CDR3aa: CASSVAGTSYGYTF

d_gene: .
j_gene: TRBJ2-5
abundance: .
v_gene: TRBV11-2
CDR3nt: TGTGCCAGCAGCTATACAGGGCCCCAAGAGACCCAGTACTTC
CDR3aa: CASSYTGPQETQYF

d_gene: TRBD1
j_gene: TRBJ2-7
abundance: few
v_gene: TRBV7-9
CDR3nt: TGTGCCAGCAGCTTAGGGGACAGCTCCTACGAGCAGTACTTC
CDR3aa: CASSLGDSSYEQYF

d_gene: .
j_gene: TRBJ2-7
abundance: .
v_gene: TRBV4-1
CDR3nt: TGCGCCAGCAGCCAAGCCCACCAGGGGACCTACGAGCAGTACTTC
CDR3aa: CASSQAHQGTYEQYF

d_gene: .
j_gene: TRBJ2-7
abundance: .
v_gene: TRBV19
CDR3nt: TGTGCCAGCCGGGACACTGGACTGGGAGAGCAGTACTTC
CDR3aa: CASRDTGLGEQYF

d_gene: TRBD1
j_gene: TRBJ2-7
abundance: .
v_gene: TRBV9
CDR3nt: TGTGCCAGCAGCGTAGGCTACCCTTCGGGACAGGGCGACTACGAGCAGTACTTC
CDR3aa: CASSVGYPSGQGDYEQYF

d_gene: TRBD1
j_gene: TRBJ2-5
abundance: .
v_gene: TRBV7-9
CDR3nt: TGTGCCAGCAGCTCTTCGGACAGGGAGGCAGAGACCCAGTACTTC
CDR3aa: CASSSSDREAETQYF

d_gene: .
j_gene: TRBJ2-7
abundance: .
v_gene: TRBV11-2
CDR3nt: TGTGCCAGCAGAAGGGGGGGCCACTACGAGCAGTACTTC
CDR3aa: CASRRGGHYEQYF

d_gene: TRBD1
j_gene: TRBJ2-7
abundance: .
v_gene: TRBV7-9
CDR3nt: TGTGCCAGCAGCTACCCAAGTGGGGACAGACGTTCCTACGAGCAGTACTTC
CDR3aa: CASSYPSGDRRSYEQYF

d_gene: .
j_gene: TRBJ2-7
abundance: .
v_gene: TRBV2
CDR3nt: TGTGCCAGCAGTGCGGCTCACTCCTACGAGCAGTACTTC
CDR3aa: CASSAAHSYEQYF

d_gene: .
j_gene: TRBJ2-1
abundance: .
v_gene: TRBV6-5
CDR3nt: TGTGCCACCCAGTTAGGTGGCTATTTCCCCAATGAGCAGTTCTTC
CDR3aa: CATQLGGYFPNEQFF

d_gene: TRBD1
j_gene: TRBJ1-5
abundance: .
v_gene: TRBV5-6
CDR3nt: TGTGCCAGCAGCTTCCGGGACAGGGGGCACCGAACGAATAATCAGCCCCAGCATTTT
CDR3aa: CASSFRDRGHRTNNQPQHF

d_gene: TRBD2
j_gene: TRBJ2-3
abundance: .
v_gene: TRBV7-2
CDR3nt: TGTGCCAGCAGCTTACTAGGTGGGGGGGACACAGATACGCAGTATTTT
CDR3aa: CASSLLGGGDTDTQYF

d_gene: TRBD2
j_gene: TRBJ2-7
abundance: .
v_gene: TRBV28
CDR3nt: TGTGCCAGCAGCCTAGCGGGTTCCCTCTACGAGCAGTACTTC
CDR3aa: CASSLAGSLYEQYF

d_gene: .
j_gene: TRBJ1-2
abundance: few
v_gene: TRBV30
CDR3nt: TGTGCCTGTTTGGAGGTGGGCTACACCTTC
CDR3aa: CACLEVGYTF

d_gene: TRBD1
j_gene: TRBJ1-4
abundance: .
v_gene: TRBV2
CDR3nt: TGTGCCAGCAGAATCGGACAGGGTATATGGGAAAAACTGTTTTTT
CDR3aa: CASRIGQGIWEKLFF

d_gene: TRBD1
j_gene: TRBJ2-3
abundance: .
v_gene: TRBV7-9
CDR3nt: TGTGCCAGCAGCCTCGGACAGGGAGACATGCGCGCAGATACGCAGTATTTT
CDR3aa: CASSLGQGDMRADTQYF

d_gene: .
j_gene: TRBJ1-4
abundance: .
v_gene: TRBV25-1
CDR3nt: TGTGCCAGCAGTGAATCGGGCAGGGGTGAAAAACTGTTTTTT
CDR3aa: CASSESGRGEKLFF

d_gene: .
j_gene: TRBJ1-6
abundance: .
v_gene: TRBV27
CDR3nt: TGTGCCAGCACCGTACAGGGTTCGGGTTCACCCCTCCACTTT
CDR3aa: CASTVQGSGSPLHF

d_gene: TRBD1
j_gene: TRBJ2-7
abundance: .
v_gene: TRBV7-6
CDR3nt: TGTGCCAGCAGCGACTCCCAGAGGACAGGGGACTACGAGCAGTACTTC
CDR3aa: CASSDSQRTGDYEQYF

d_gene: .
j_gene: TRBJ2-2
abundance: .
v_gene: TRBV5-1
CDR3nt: TGCGCCAGCACCCGGGACATCGGAAACACCGGGGAGCTGTTTTTT
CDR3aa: CASTRDIGNTGELFF

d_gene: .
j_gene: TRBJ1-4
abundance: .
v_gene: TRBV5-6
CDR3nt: TGTGCCAGCAGCTTGGGGTTCGAGGCAACTAATGAAAAACTGTTTTTT
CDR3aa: CASSLGFEATNEKLFF

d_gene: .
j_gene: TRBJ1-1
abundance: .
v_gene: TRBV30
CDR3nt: TGTGCCTGGTTAACAGAAGGGACCAACACTGAAGCTTTCTTT
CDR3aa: CAWLTEGTNTEAFF

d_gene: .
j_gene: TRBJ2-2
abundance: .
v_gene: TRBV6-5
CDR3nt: TGTGCCAGCAGTTACTCTCCAGGCGGCGCCTCCGGGGAGCTGTTTTTT
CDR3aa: CASSYSPGGASGELFF

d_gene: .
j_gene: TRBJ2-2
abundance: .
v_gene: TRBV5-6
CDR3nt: TGTGCCAGCAGCCCCGGCCCCGGGGAGCTGTTTTTT
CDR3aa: CASSPGPGELFF

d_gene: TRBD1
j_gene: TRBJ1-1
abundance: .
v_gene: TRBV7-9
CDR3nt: TGTGCCAGCAGTCCGGGACAGGGGAGGGACACTGAAGCTTTCTTT
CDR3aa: CASSPGQGRDTEAFF

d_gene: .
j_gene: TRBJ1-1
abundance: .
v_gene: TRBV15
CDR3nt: TGTGCCACCAGCAGGGAAACCGGGCGGGACACTGAAGCTTTCTTT
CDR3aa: CATSRETGRDTEAFF

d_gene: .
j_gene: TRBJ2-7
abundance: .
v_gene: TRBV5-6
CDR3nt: TGTGCCAGCACCGCATGGGGGACCGAGCAGTACTTC
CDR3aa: CASTAWGTEQYF

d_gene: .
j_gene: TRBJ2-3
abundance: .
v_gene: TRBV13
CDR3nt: TGTGCCAGCAGCTCGACAACATCTAGCACAGATACGCAGTATTTT
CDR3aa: CASSSTTSSTDTQYF

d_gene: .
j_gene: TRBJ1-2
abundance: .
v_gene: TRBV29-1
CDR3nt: TGCAGCGTTGAAGAGGGCGGAGTGTATGGCTACACCTTC
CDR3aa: CSVEEGGVYGYTF